The rows below give T cell receptor beta chains drawn from one sample of a study of blood T cell repertoires in COVID-19. The protocol was immunoSEQ multiplex PCR, while the TCRdb copy is restricted to in-frame clones and leaves out a portion. The sample records under 100,000 clones, roughly 82% being singletons. Material: peripheral blood. All receptors derive from a woman of 80 years or more with active or convalescent COVID-19. Each CDR3 is given with its conserved first and last residue. A D gene is named only where the DNA matches it firmly. Only part of the rows carry a size: once, few, many, or a class if the clone is expanded.

D | size | J | V | CDR3 | DNA
- | - | TRBJ2-7 | TRBV11-2 | CASSLGTAVMEQYF | TGTGCCAGCAGCTTAGGGACAGCAGTCATGGAGCAGTACTTC
TRBD1 | - | TRBJ1-2 | TRBV30 | CAWRLRDRGLGYGYTF | TGTGCCTGGAGACTCCGGGACAGGGGGCTCGGCTATGGCTACACCTTC
- | - | TRBJ1-1 | TRBV7-2 | CASSSRLMNTEAFF | TGTGCCAGCAGCTCCAGGCTTATGAACACTGAAGCTTTCTTT
- | - | TRBJ1-2 | TRBV7-2 | CASSLGQPSVWGYGYTF | TGTGCCAGCAGCTTGGGGCAGCCGTCCGTGTGGGGCTATGGCTACACCTTC
- | few | TRBJ1-3 | TRBV9 | CASSVGAESGNTIYF | TGTGCCAGCAGCGTAGGAGCCGAATCTGGAAACACCATATATTTT
- | - | TRBJ2-3 | TRBV27 | CASSLGVGGRTDTQYF | TGTGCCAGCAGTTTGGGGGTAGGGGGAAGAACAGATACGCAGTATTTT
- | - | TRBJ2-7 | TRBV19 | CASSYRDRRYEQYF | TGTGCCAGTAGTTACCGAGACAGGCGCTACGAGCAGTACTTC
- | few | TRBJ2-1 | TRBV30 | CAWSVGSSPFF | TGTGCCTGGAGTGTAGGTTCTAGCCCGTTCTTC
- | - | TRBJ1-4 | TRBV5-6 | CASSSSSRGKLFF | TGTGCCAGCAGCTCCAGTAGTAGGGGAAAACTGTTTTTT
- | - | TRBJ1-5 | TRBV7-8 | CASSPKRTDNQPQHF | TGTGCCAGCAGCCCAAAACGGACAGACAATCAGCCCCAGCATTTT
- | - | TRBJ2-1 | TRBV9 | CASSVELAPPFF | TGTGCCAGCAGCGTAGAACTAGCTCCTCCGTTCTTC
- | - | TRBJ1-3 | TRBV9 | CASSAAGGYSGNTIYF | TGTGCCAGCAGCGCCGCAGGAGGTTACTCTGGAAACACCATATATTTT
TRBD1 | - | TRBJ2-5 | TRBV5-4 | CASSLTGGDHETQYF | TGTGCCAGCAGCCTGACAGGGGGGGATCATGAGACCCAGTACTTC
- | - | TRBJ1-5 | TRBV19 | CASSIDSGGNQPQHF | TGTGCCAGTAGTATAGATAGCGGGGGGAATCAGCCCCAGCATTTT
TRBD1 | - | TRBJ2-1 | TRBV19 | CASSMQGVLYNEQFF | TGTGCCAGTAGTATGCAGGGGGTCCTCTACAATGAGCAGTTCTTC
- | few | TRBJ1-2 | TRBV6-1 | CASSGGLDPLAYGYTF | TGTGCCAGCAGTGGGGGCCTCGACCCCCTCGCATATGGCTACACCTTC
- | - | TRBJ1-2 | TRBV2 | CASRVEARSYTF | TGTGCCAGCCGGGTGGAGGCCCGAAGCTACACCTTC
- | - | TRBJ1-1 | TRBV11-2 | CASSLGALKNTEAFF | TGTGCCAGCAGCTTAGGGGCTTTAAAGAACACTGAAGCTTTCTTT
TRBD1 | once | TRBJ1-2 | TRBV7-2 | CASSPKPTGARGYTF | TGTGCCAGCAGCCCAAAACCAACAGGGGCCAGGGGCTACACCTTC
TRBD1 | - | TRBJ2-7 | TRBV24-1 | CATRGDPGQSSYEQYF | TGTGCCACCAGAGGAGACCCGGGACAGAGCTCCTACGAGCAGTACTTC
- | few | TRBJ2-3 | TRBV6-6 | CASRRDLYTDTQYF | TGTGCCAGCAGGCGGGACCTTTACACAGATACGCAGTATTTT
- | - | TRBJ2-7 | TRBV27 | CAVGRGYEQYF | TGTGCCGTGGGCAGGGGCTACGAGCAGTACTTC
TRBD1 | - | TRBJ2-2 | TRBV7-3 | CASSFRGPPGELFF | TGTGCCAGCAGCTTCAGGGGGCCCCCCGGGGAGCTGTTTTTT
- | once | TRBJ2-3 | TRBV5-4 | CASSLGWGGRTDTQYF | TGTGCCAGCAGCTTGGGTTGGGGCGGACGCACAGATACGCAGTATTTT
- | - | TRBJ1-4 | TRBV11-2 | CASSPLRGEKLFF | TGTGCCAGCAGCCCCCTACGGGGTGAAAAACTGTTTTTT
TRBD1 | - | TRBJ1-2 | TRBV7-9 | CASSSLPGQGAGGYTF | TGTGCCAGCAGCTCCCTCCCGGGACAGGGGGCCGGAGGCTACACCTTC
TRBD1 | - | TRBJ2-3 | TRBV29-1 | CSERQGPTDTQYF | TGCAGCGAGAGACAGGGGCCCACAGATACGCAGTATTTT
TRBD2 | - | TRBJ2-1 | TRBV7-2 | CASSPGGEREQFF | TGTGCCAGCAGCCCTGGGGGGGAGCGTGAGCAGTTCTTC
- | once | TRBJ2-7 | TRBV9 | CASSAAGTTDYEQYF | TGTGCCAGCAGCGCCGCCGGGACAACGGATTACGAGCAGTACTTC
TRBD1 | - | TRBJ1-2 | TRBV11-2 | CASSSRTGGGYGYTF | TGTGCCAGCAGCTCCCGGACAGGGGGCGGATATGGCTACACCTTC
TRBD1 | once | TRBJ2-2 | TRBV5-1 | CASKAQGAFSGPGELFF | TGCGCCAGCAAGGCACAGGGGGCTTTTTCGGGCCCCGGGGAGCTGTTTTTT
TRBD2 | - | TRBJ2-3 | TRBV7-8 | CASTVWGLAGASPQDTQYF | TGTGCCAGCACCGTGTGGGGGCTAGCGGGCGCCTCCCCCCAGGATACGCAGTATTTT
TRBD1 | once | TRBJ1-4 | TRBV5-1 | CASSLRDRGNEKLFF | TGCGCCAGCAGCTTGCGGGACAGGGGGAATGAAAAACTGTTTTTT
TRBD2 | few | TRBJ2-2 | TRBV6-1 | CASSATSGLNTGELFF | TGTGCCAGCAGTGCGACTAGCGGACTTAACACCGGGGAGCTGTTTTTT
- | - | TRBJ2-7 | TRBV27 | CASSSSGTRVGQYEQYF | TGTGCCAGCAGTTCTTCCGGGACAAGGGTGGGGCAATACGAGCAGTACTTC
- | - | TRBJ1-1 | TRBV30 | CAPPRERVTEAFF | TGTGCCCCGCCCAGGGAAAGAGTCACTGAAGCTTTCTTT
- | - | TRBJ1-2 | TRBV10-1 | CASVPGLGGYTF | TGCGCCAGCGTCCCGGGACTCGGTGGCTACACCTTC
TRBD1 | - | TRBJ2-7 | TRBV7-2 | CASSRTGTAYEQYF | TGTGCCAGCAGCCGTACCGGGACAGCCTACGAGCAGTACTTC
- | - | TRBJ1-1 | TRBV3-1/TRBV3-2 | CGSSRPGTEAFF | TGTGGCTCGAGCAGGCCGGGGACTGAAGCTTTCTTT
- | - | TRBJ2-2 | TRBV7-9 | CASSLAFQGRTGELFF | TGTGCCAGCAGCTTAGCGTTCCAGGGGCGTACCGGGGAGCTGTTTTTT
TRBD2 | - | TRBJ2-5 | TRBV3-1/TRBV3-2 | CASSPRGGETQYF | TGTGCCAGCAGCCCCCGGGGGGGAGAGACCCAGTACTTC
TRBD2 | - | TRBJ2-1 | TRBV4-3 | CASSQDGLAGALGRSYNEQFF | TGCGCCAGCAGCCAAGATGGCCTAGCGGGGGCTTTAGGGCGCTCCTACAATGAGCAGTTCTTC
- | - | TRBJ1-6 | TRBV7-6 | CASSPRQDLALHF | TGTGCCAGCAGCCCTCGACAGGACCTAGCCCTCCACTTT
- | - | TRBJ2-2 | TRBV12-5 | CASGLINTGELFF | TGTGCTAGTGGTTTGATAAACACCGGGGAGCTGTTTTTT
- | - | TRBJ2-2 | TRBV18 | CASSPGGNTGELFF | TGTGCCAGCTCACCCGGGGGGAACACCGGGGAGCTGTTTTTT
- | - | TRBJ2-1 | TRBV18 | CASSPPGQTSFNEQFF | TGTGCCAGCTCACCACCCGGACAGACCTCGTTCAATGAGCAGTTCTTC
- | - | TRBJ1-3 | TRBV10-3 | CAISDHSGNTIYF | TGTGCCATCAGTGACCATTCTGGAAACACCATATATTTT
- | - | TRBJ2-5 | TRBV30 | CAHDGERETQYF | TGTGCCCATGACGGGGAGAGAGAGACCCAGTACTTC
TRBD2 | few | TRBJ2-1 | TRBV6-2/TRBV6-3 | CASSYSPPSGVYNEQFF | TGTGCCAGCAGTTACTCCCCCCCTAGCGGTGTCTACAATGAGCAGTTCTTC
TRBD1 | - | TRBJ1-2 | TRBV15 | CATRPQGADGYTF | TGTGCCACCAGACCCCAGGGGGCGGATGGCTACACCTTC
- | - | TRBJ2-5 | TRBV5-1 | CASSPESGETQYF | TGCGCCAGCAGCCCGGAGTCCGGAGAGACCCAGTACTTC
- | once | TRBJ2-5 | TRBV7-2 | CASSLEVGGAQYF | TGTGCCAGCAGCTTAGAAGTGGGTGGAGCCCAGTACTTC
TRBD2 | - | TRBJ2-5 | TRBV5-4 | CASSLAPTSGQETQYF | TGTGCCAGCAGCTTGGCCCCTACTAGCGGCCAAGAGACCCAGTACTTC
- | once | TRBJ1-2 | TRBV2 | CASRETELGSNYGYTF | TGTGCCAGCAGGGAGACAGAATTGGGGTCTAATTATGGCTACACCTTC
TRBD1 | - | TRBJ2-2 | TRBV11-2 | CASSPWTGTGELFF | TGTGCCAGCAGCCCATGGACAGGGACCGGGGAGCTGTTTTTT
TRBD1 | - | TRBJ1-1 | TRBV4-1 | CASTSGGRGGTEAFF | TGCGCCAGCACTTCAGGGGGGCGAGGAGGCACTGAAGCTTTCTTT
TRBD2 | - | TRBJ2-1 | TRBV6-5 | CASSYGTTNEQFF | TGTGCCAGCAGCTACGGGACTACCAATGAGCAGTTCTTC
- | - | TRBJ1-3 | TRBV13 | CASSWGPNRSGNTIYF | TGTGCCAGCAGCTGGGGCCCTAATCGCTCTGGAAACACCATATATTTT
TRBD2 | - | TRBJ2-3 | TRBV7-2 | CASSLDLAGGTDTQYF | TGTGCCAGCAGCTTGGACCTAGCGGGGGGAACAGATACGCAGTATTTT